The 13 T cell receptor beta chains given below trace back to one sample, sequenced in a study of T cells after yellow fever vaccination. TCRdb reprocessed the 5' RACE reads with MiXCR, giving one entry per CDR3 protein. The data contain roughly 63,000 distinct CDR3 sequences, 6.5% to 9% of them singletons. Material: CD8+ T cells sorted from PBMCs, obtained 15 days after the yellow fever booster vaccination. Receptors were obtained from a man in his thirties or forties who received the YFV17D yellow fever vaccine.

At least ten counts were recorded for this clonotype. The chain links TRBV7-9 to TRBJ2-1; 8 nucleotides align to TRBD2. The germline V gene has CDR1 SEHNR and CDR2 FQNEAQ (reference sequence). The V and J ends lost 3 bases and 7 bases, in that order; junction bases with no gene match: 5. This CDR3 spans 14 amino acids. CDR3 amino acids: CASSLPGGENEQFF. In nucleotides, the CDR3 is TGTGCCAGCAGCTTGCCGGGAGGGGAGAATGAGCAGTTCTTC. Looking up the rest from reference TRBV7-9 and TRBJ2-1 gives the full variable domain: DTGVSQNPRHKITKRGQNVTFRCDPISEHNRLYWYRQTLGQGPEFLTYFQNEAQLEKSRLLSDRFSAERPKGSFSTLEIQRTEQGDSAMYLCASSLPGGENEQFFGPGTRLTVL.

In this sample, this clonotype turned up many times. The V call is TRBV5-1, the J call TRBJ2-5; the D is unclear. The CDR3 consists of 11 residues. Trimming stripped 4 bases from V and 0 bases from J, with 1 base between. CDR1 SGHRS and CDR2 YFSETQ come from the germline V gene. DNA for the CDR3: TGCGCCAGCAGCAACCAAGAGACCCAGTACTTC. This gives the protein CASSNQETQYF.

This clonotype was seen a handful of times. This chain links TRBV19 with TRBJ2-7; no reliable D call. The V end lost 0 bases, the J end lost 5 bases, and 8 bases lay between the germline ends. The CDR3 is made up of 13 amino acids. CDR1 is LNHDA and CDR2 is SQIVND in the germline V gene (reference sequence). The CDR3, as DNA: TGTGCCAGTAGTATAGATCGGGTCAACGAGCAGTACTTC. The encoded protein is CASSIDRVNEQYF.

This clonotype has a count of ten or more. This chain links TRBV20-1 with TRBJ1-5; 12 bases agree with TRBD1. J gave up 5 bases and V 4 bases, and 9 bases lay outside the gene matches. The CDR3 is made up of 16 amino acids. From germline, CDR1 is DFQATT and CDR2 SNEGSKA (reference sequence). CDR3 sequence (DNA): TGCAGTGCTACAGAATCGGGACAGGGGGCCGATCAGCCCCAGCATTTT. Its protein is CSATESGQGADQPQHF.

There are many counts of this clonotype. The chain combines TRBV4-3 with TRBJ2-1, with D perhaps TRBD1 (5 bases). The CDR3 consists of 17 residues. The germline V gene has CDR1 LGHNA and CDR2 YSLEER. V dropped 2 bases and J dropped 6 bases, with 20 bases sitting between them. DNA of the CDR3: TGCGCCAGCAGCCAAAAGATCCTCGGGCAGGGAATCAATGAGCAGTTCTTC. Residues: CASSQKILGQGINEQFF.

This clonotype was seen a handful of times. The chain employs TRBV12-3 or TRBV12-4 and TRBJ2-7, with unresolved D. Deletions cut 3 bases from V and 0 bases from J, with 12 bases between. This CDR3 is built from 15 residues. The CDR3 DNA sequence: TGTGCCAGCAGTTTCGTGGCAGTGTCCTCCTACGAGCAGTACTTC. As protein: CASSFVAVSSYEQYF.

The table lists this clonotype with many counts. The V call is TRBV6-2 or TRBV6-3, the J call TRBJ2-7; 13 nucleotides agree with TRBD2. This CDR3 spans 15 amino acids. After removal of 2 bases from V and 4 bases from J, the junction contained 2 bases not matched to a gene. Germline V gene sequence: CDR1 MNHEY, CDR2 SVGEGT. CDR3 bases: TGTGCCAGCAGTTACGAGGGACTAGCGGGATACGAGCAGTACTTC. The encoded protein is CASSYEGLAGYEQYF.

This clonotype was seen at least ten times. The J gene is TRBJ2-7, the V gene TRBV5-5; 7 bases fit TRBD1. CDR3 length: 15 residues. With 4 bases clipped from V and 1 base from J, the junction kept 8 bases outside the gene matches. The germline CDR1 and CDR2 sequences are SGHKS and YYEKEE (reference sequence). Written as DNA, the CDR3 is TGTGCCAGCAGCATAGCCGGGACAGTTTCCTACGAGCAGTACTTC. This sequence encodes CASSIAGTVSYEQYF.

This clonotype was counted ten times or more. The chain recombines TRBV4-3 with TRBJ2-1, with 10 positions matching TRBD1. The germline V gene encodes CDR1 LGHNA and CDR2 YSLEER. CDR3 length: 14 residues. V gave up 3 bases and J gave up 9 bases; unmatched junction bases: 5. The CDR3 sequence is CASSHGTGVGEQFF. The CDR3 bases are TGCGCCAGCAGCCACGGGACAGGGGTGGGTGAGCAGTTCTTC.

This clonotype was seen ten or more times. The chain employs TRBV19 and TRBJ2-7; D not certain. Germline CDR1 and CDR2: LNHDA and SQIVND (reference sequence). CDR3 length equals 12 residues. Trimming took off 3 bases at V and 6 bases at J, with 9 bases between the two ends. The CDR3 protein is CASSMGSGEQYF. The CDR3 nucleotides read TGTGCCAGTAGTATGGGGTCGGGCGAGCAGTACTTC.

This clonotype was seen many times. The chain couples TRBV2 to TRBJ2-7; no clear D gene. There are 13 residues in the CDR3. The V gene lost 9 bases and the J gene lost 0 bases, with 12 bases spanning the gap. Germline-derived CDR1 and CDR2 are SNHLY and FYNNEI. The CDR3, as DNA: TGTGCCAGTTCCCCAGGCGTCTCCTACGAGCAGTACTTC. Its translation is CASSPGVSYEQYF.

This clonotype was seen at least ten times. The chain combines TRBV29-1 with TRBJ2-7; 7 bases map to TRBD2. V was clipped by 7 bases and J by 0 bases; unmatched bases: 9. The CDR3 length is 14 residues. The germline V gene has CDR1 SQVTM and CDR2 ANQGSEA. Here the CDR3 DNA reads TGCAGCGGGCAGGAGGCGGGGGACTCCTACGAGCAGTACTTC. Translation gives CSGQEAGDSYEQYF.

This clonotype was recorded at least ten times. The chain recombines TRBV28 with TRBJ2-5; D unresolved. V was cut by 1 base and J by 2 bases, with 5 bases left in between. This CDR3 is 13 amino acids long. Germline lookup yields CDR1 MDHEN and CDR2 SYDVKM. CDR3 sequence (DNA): TGTGCCAGCAGTTTATTAGGACAAGAGACCCAGTACTTC. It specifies CASSLLGQETQYF.